The next 19 T cell receptor beta chains were all read from a single sample in a study of cytomegalovirus exposure and HLA in healthy donors. The PCR employed 60 Vbeta primers together with 13 Jbeta primers. Profiling relied on immunoSEQ multiplex PCR, and the TCRdb table lists in-frame clones only, not all of them. Of about 130,000 clones listed, roughly 70% are singletons. Sequencing was carried out using PBMCs. The receptors stem from a middle-aged woman in good health and CMV-seropositive.

This chain links TRBV7-3 with TRBJ2-1; TRBD1 agrees at 10 bases. CDR1 is SGHTA and CDR2 is FQGTGA in the germline V gene. The J segment lost 8 bases and the V segment lost 3 bases, leaving 7 bases of the junction unmatched. The CDR3 extends over 15 amino acids. This chain's CDR3 is CASSFRQGAVDEQFF. Written as DNA, the CDR3 is TGTGCCAGCAGCTTCAGACAGGGGGCGGTTGATGAGCAGTTCTTC.

This clone was detected only a few times. This rearrangement joins TRBV5-8 to TRBJ2-2, with a tentative D call TRBD1 (6 bases). Per the germline V gene, CDR1 is SGHTS and CDR2 is YDEGEE. Deletions cut 5 bases from V and 5 bases from J, with 10 bases between. The CDR3 runs 13 residues. The CDR3 loop is CASRRQGTGELFF. CDR3 nucleotides: TGTGCCAGCAGACGGCAGGGGACCGGGGAGCTGTTTTTT.

The CDR3 reads CASSDGQATNEKLFF. As DNA, the CDR3 is TGCGCCAGCAGCGACGGACAGGCAACTAATGAAAAACTGTTTTTT. The chain uses TRBV4-3 and TRBJ1-4; 7 bases are a match to TRBD1. The V gene end was trimmed by 5 bases and the J gene end by 0 bases; junction bases not matched to a gene: 3. The CDR3 covers 15 residues. The V gene's germline CDR1 is LGHNA and CDR2 YSLEER.

CDR3 nucleotides: TGTGCCTGGAGTAAGGTCGCGGGAAGTCAGCCCCAGCATTTT. It is translated as CAWSKVAGSQPQHF. The chain employs TRBV30 and TRBJ1-5; D unresolved. Germline lookup yields CDR1 GTSNPN and CDR2 SVGIG (reference sequence). V was shortened by 2 bases and J by 6 bases, with 14 bases between the two germline ends. The CDR3 is 14 residues long.

CDR3 DNA sequence: TGCGCCAGCAGCCAAGGAGTCCTCGAAGGCACAGATACGCAGTATTTT. This codes for CASSQGVLEGTDTQYF. The chain uses TRBV4-3 and TRBJ2-3, with D hard to call. CDR1 is LGHNA, CDR2 YSLEER, per germline. V was clipped by 1 base and J by 1 base, with 12 bases between them. The CDR3 has 16 amino acids.

The CDR3 loop reads CASSTQGAAGNTIYF. The CDR3 coding sequence is TGTGCCAGCAGCACACAGGGGGCTGCTGGAAACACCATATATTTT. The rearrangement links TRBV9 to TRBJ1-3, with 9 bases lining up with TRBD1. The CDR3 consists of 15 residues. With 4 bases clipped from V and 2 bases from J, the junction kept 4 bases outside the gene matches. Looked up from germline, CDR1 is SGDLS and CDR2 is YYNGEE.

The chain recombines TRBV19 with TRBJ1-6; 7 nucleotides align to TRBD1. This CDR3 has 13 residues. The V segment lost 2 bases and the J segment 10 bases; nucleotides outside the gene matches: 2. Germline values: CDR1 LNHDA, CDR2 SQIVND (reference sequence). CDR3 bases: TGTGCCAGTAGTATACAGGGGGTGTCACCCCTCCACTTT. The encoded protein is CASSIQGVSPLHF.

This sequence joins TRBV19 and TRBJ2-7; 9 nucleotides match TRBD1. V shed 3 bases and J 2 bases; nucleotides not matched to a gene: 5. The germline gives CDR1 LNHDA, CDR2 SQIVND (reference sequence). The CDR3 is 15 residues long. DNA of the CDR3: TGTGCCAGTAGTATGAAGGGACAGGGAACCTACGAGCAGTACTTC. Translating gives CASSMKGQGTYEQYF.

The V call is TRBV30, the J call TRBJ1-5, with a weak D call TRBD1 (6 bases). The germline CDR1 and CDR2 sequences are GTSNPN and SVGIG (reference sequence). The ends were cut back, 2 bases at V and 2 bases at J, with 13 bases in the middle. CDR3 length equals 15 residues. Here the CDR3 DNA reads TGTGCCTGGAGTCCCCTGAACAGGGGCAATCAGCCCCAGCATTTT. Protein product: CAWSPLNRGNQPQHF.

The chain joins TRBV7-2 to TRBJ2-3, with TRBD2 matching over 7 bases. The V segment lost 3 bases and the J segment 5 bases; nucleotides outside the gene matches: 8. The CDR3 is 15 amino acids. CDR1 SGHTA and CDR2 FQGNSA come from the germline V gene. In nucleotides, the CDR3 is TGTGCCAGCAGCTTTGAGGGCCAGCGGGGAGATACGCAGTATTTT. It yields the protein CASSFEGQRGDTQYF.

This clone has only one observation. The chain is built from TRBV4-2 and TRBJ2-7, with D perhaps matching TRBD2 (6 bases). This CDR3 contains 16 residues. Germline V gene sequence: CDR1 LGHNA, CDR2 YNFKEQ. V was pared by 0 bases and J by 0 bases, with 12 bases between. CDR3 nucleotide sequence: TGTGCCAGCAGCCAAGACAGTGGGGGAGGCTCCTACGAGCAGTACTTC. Translated, it gives CASSQDSGGGSYEQYF.

The V call is TRBV5-1, the J call TRBJ2-1, with TRBD1 as a possible D gene (6 bases). CDR1 is SGHRS and CDR2 is YFSETQ in the germline V gene. V lost 4 bases, J lost 2 bases, and 16 bases lay in between. The CDR3 sequence is 16 residues long. The CDR3 nucleotides read TGCGCCAGCAGCCGAGGAGTTAGGGACACCTACAATGAGCAGTTCTTC. This codes for CASSRGVRDTYNEQFF.

The rearrangement joins TRBV6-5 to TRBJ1-4; no firm D call. CDR1 is MNHEY, CDR2 SVGAGI, per germline. This CDR3 has 13 amino acids. V lost 8 bases, J lost 0 bases, and 7 bases lay in between. As DNA, the CDR3 is TGTGCCAGCGCGGGTGCAACTAATGAAAAACTGTTTTTT. Its translation is CASAGATNEKLFF.

This clone was observed a few times. The J gene is TRBJ2-1, the V gene TRBV4-1; D might be TRBD1 (5 bases). CDR3 length equals 17 residues. Trimming took off 1 base at V and 3 bases at J, with 16 bases between the two ends. Germline V lookup: CDR1 MGHRA, CDR2 YSYEKL. Written as DNA, the CDR3 is TGCGCCAGCAGCCAAGGGGTAGCAGGGCCTAGCTACAATGAGCAGTTCTTC. This gives the protein CASSQGVAGPSYNEQFF.

In its sample, this clone is medium-sized (0.01 to 0.1%). The chain joins TRBV6-4 to TRBJ2-1, with TRBD2 matching 7 bases. CDR3 size: 15 residues. CDR1 is MRHNA, CDR2 SNTAGT, per germline. Trimming removed 4 bases from V and 1 base from J; junction bases left unmatched: 4. CDR3 amino acids: CASSGQGGSYNEQFF. In nucleotides, the CDR3 is TGTGCCAGCAGTGGCCAGGGAGGGTCCTACAATGAGCAGTTCTTC.

The rearrangement uses TRBV5-5 and TRBJ2-1; TRBD2 matches 13 bases. The germline V gene encodes CDR1 SGHKS and CDR2 YYEKEE (reference sequence). The CDR3 sequence is 15 residues long. The V segment lost 3 bases and the J segment 8 bases; nucleotides outside the gene matches: 5. The CDR3 is CASSSGLAGWDEQFF. The CDR3 coding sequence is TGTGCCAGCAGCTCGGGACTAGCGGGGTGGGATGAGCAGTTCTTC.

This clone is medium-sized (0.01 to 0.1%) within its sample. The chain recombines TRBV2 with TRBJ2-7, with D tentatively TRBD1 (7 bases). The V gene lost 3 bases and the J gene lost 6 bases, with 12 bases spanning the gap. Germline assignment: CDR1 SNHLY and CDR2 FYNNEI. The CDR3 length is 13 residues. CDR3 DNA: TGTGCCAGCAGTGACAGGGGGGACTTCGAGCAGTACTTC. This codes for CASSDRGDFEQYF.

This chain connects TRBV7-8 to TRBJ1-2, with TRBD1 identical over 9 bases. This CDR3 contains 13 residues. Looked up from germline, CDR1 is SGHVS and CDR2 is FQNEAQ. The ends lost 5 bases at V and 4 bases at J; junction bases unmatched: 2. In nucleotides, the CDR3 is TGTGCCAGCAGCCCGACAGGGGGCTATGGCTACACCTTC. Translating it yields CASSPTGGYGYTF.

This rearrangement joins TRBV6-1 to TRBJ2-7; 7 bases are a match to TRBD1. Trimming cost V 6 bases and J 7 bases; bases outside gene matches: 9. The CDR3 is made up of 13 amino acids. Germline-derived CDR1 and CDR2 are MNHNS and SASEGT. CDR3 amino acids: CASRGTARGEQYF. DNA for the CDR3: TGTGCCAGCAGAGGGACAGCCCGAGGGGAGCAGTACTTC.